The entry that follows covers one T cell receptor beta chain sequence. The antigen remains unidentified. The sample is drawn from a study of siplizumab effects on memory and regulatory T cells. Roughly 100,000 TCR templates were assayed per sample. This table comes from immunoSEQ multiplex PCR, and its TCRdb copy is limited to in-frame clones, with some not included. The table includes 90,000 to 95,000 clones, roughly 97% detected once. General study points: Few alloreactive clones mapped to unstimulated subsets. Proliferating CD4+ or CD8+ clones, roughly 75-95% of them, lacked an assignable naive or memory phenotype.

Trimming took off 2 bases at V and 1 base at J, with 6 bases between the two ends. CDR3 length equals 14 residues. CDR1 is LNHDA and CDR2 is SQIVND in the germline V gene (reference sequence). Specimen: naive CD4+ T cells sorted from blood. The clonotype was recovered from a human donor in good health. This chain joins TRBV19 and TRBJ1-5; D ambiguous. CDR3 residues: CASSIMQSNQPQHF. CDR3 nucleotides: TGTGCCAGTAGTATAATGCAGAGCAATCAGCCCCAGCATTTT.